Below are 18 T cell receptor beta chains sequenced from a single sample in a study of T cell responses to AZD1222 COVID-19 vaccine. Method: immunoSEQ multiplex PCR; TCRdb's copy keeps in-frame clones and lacks some. The sample has approximately 150,000 clones; roughly 90% are singletons. The specimen was peripheral blood, collected on day 0 of AZD1222 vaccination. The receptors derive from an adult in good health.

The chain uses TRBV5-1 and TRBJ2-7; no reliable D call. Per the germline V gene, CDR1 is SGHRS and CDR2 is YFSETQ. This CDR3 contains 17 residues. Trimming took 0 bases from V and 5 from J, leaving 21 bases between them. Here the CDR3 DNA reads TGCGCCAGCAGCTTGGCGTGGTCTCCCCTTTCTCGGGACGAGCAGTACTTC. Encoded protein: CASSLAWSPLSRDEQYF.

V is TRBV24-1 and J is TRBJ1-4; D is uncertain. The CDR3 is made up of 14 amino acids. Germline CDR1 reads KGHDR; CDR2 reads SFDVKD. The V end was cut by 3 bases, the J end by 7 bases, with 11 bases between. The DNA for the CDR3 is TGTGCCACCAGTGATGAAGATTTTGGTGAAAAACTGTTTTTT. This sequence encodes CATSDEDFGEKLFF.

The rearrangement uses TRBV27 and TRBJ2-7; TRBD2 aligns across 9 bases. Germline-derived CDR1 and CDR2 are MNHEY and SMNVEV (reference sequence). Trimming cost V 10 bases and J 3 bases; bases outside gene matches: 13. This CDR3 has 15 amino acids. The CDR3 region has the DNA TGTGCCACCATCCCAAGGCGGGAGGGGTTCTACGAGCAGTACTTC. It yields the protein CATIPRREGFYEQYF.

This chain uses TRBV19 with TRBJ2-7, with unresolved D. CDR1 is LNHDA and CDR2 is SQIVND in the germline V gene (reference sequence). V dropped 1 base and J dropped 1 base, with 11 bases sitting between them. This CDR3 is 15 amino acids long. CDR3 nucleotide sequence: TGTGCCAGTAGTATAGGCCGGGTCAGATCCTACGAGCAGTACTTC. This translates into CASSIGRVRSYEQYF.

The genes are TRBV4-1 and TRBJ1-1; TRBD1 is a possible D gene (6 bases). V lost 6 bases to trimming and J lost 2 bases, with 16 bases between them. This CDR3 is built from 15 residues. Germline loops: CDR1 MGHRA, CDR2 YSYEKL. The DNA for the CDR3 is TGCGCCAGCAGTCATACAAGGACAGTTAACACTGAAGCTTTCTTT. Encoded protein: CASSHTRTVNTEAFF.

The rearrangement joins TRBV4-2 to TRBJ1-3, with D tentatively TRBD1 (6 bases). Trimming took 4 bases from V and 1 from J, leaving 20 bases between them. Germline CDR1 LGHNA, CDR2 YNFKEQ. The CDR3 sequence is 18 residues long. This CDR3 is CASSRGRGGSVSGNTIYF. The CDR3 DNA is TGTGCCAGCAGCCGGGGGAGGGGGGGAAGTGTTTCTGGAAACACCATATATTTT.

The chain recombines TRBV11-3 with TRBJ2-3; TRBD2 agrees at 7 bases. The CDR3 is 15 amino acids. Losses at the gene ends were 4 bases for V and 1 base for J; bases not matched to a gene: 5. Germline CDR1 reads SGHNT; CDR2 reads YENEEA. The DNA for the CDR3 is TGTGCCAGCAGCTCCGGACTAGTCGGCACAGATACGCAGTATTTT. The encoded protein is CASSSGLVGTDTQYF.

The chain has TRBV5-5 and TRBJ1-3; 7 nucleotides line up with TRBD1. The CDR3 contains 15 residues. The V segment lost 3 bases and the J segment 2 bases; nucleotides outside the gene matches: 5. Germline CDR1 is SGHKS and CDR2 is YYEKEE (reference sequence). This CDR3 is CASSSNTGAGNTIYF. CDR3 in DNA: TGTGCCAGCAGCTCCAATACAGGGGCTGGAAACACCATATATTTT.

The rearrangement uses TRBV9 and TRBJ1-1; 7 nucleotides agree with TRBD1. CDR3 size: 14 residues. Germline V CDR1 and CDR2: SGDLS, YYNGEE. V gave up 2 bases and J gave up 6 bases; unmatched junction bases: 7. This chain's CDR3 is CASSVTGFIAEAFF. CDR3 nucleotides: TGTGCCAGCAGCGTGACAGGGTTCATCGCTGAAGCTTTCTTT.

The chain links TRBV10-1 to TRBJ1-6; D ambiguous. The CDR3 has 13 amino acids. The V and J ends lost 0 bases and 10 bases respectively, with 7 bases between them. CDR1 and CDR2 from the germline V gene are WNHNN and SYGVQD (reference sequence). CDR3 nucleotides: TGCGCCAGCAGTGAGTCCTTTGGCTCACCCCTCCACTTT. Its protein is CASSESFGSPLHF.

The rearrangement links TRBV19 to TRBJ2-1; D ambiguous. The V gene's germline CDR1 is LNHDA and CDR2 SQIVND (reference sequence). Trimming took off 3 bases at V and 3 bases at J, with 6 bases between the two ends. The CDR3 has 13 amino acids. The CDR3 reads CASSISGYNEQFF. The CDR3 region has the DNA TGTGCCAGTAGTATCTCCGGCTACAATGAGCAGTTCTTC.

This rearrangement joins TRBV25-1 to TRBJ2-3; TRBD2 might be the D (5 bases). Trimming cost V 6 bases and J 4 bases, with 17 bases left between them. Germline V lookup: CDR1 MGHDK, CDR2 SYGVNS. The CDR3 covers 15 residues. In DNA, the CDR3 is TGTGCCAGCAGCCTCAGCGGAGTGGTACCAGATACGCAGTATTTT. Translating gives CASSLSGVVPDTQYF. Based on the CDR3 plus reference TRBV25-1 and TRBJ2-3, the full variable domain is EADIYQTPRYLVIGTGKKITLECSQTMGHDKMYWYQQDPGMELHLIHYSYGVNSTEKGDLSSESTVSRIRTEHFPLTLESARPSHTSQYLCASSLSGVVPDTQYFGPGTRLTVL.

V usage is TRBV11-2 and J usage is TRBJ1-5; TRBD1 matches 7 bases. V lost 3 bases to trimming and J lost 2 bases; unmatched junction nucleotides: 1. CDR1 is SGHAT and CDR2 is FQNNGV in the germline V gene. This CDR3 region has 14 residues. Here the CDR3 DNA reads TGTGCCAGCAGCTTTGGACAGGGCAATCAGCCCCAGCATTTT. This sequence encodes CASSFGQGNQPQHF.

This chain joins TRBV28 and TRBJ2-7; D is perhaps TRBD2 (5 bases). From germline, CDR1 is MDHEN and CDR2 SYDVKM. Trimming took off 3 bases at V and 2 bases at J, with 5 bases between the two ends. This CDR3 has 12 residues. The CDR3 nucleotides read TGTGCCAGCAGTTTGGAGGCCTACGAGCAGTACTTC. The encoded protein is CASSLEAYEQYF.

The V and J genes are TRBV19 and TRBJ1-2, with TRBD1 identical over 8 bases. V shed 5 bases and J 3 bases; nucleotides not matched to a gene: 8. Germline loops: CDR1 LNHDA, CDR2 SQIVND (reference sequence). This CDR3 contains 15 residues. The CDR3: CASSPGQGGDYGYTF. DNA for the CDR3: TGTGCCAGTAGTCCCGGACAGGGAGGAGACTATGGCTACACCTTC.

This clone appeared once. V and J are TRBV30 and TRBJ2-7; D perhaps matches TRBD2 (6 bases). The CDR3 runs to 13 residues. Per germline, CDR1 GTSNPN and CDR2 SVGIG (reference sequence). V dropped 5 bases and J dropped 3 bases, with 14 bases sitting between them. The CDR3 reads CAWAHPRDYEQYF. The CDR3 bases are TGTGCCTGGGCCCATCCGCGGGACTACGAGCAGTACTTC.

The chain recombines TRBV5-8 with TRBJ2-7, with 11 nucleotides matching TRBD1. The germline V gene has CDR1 SGHTS and CDR2 YDEGEE. Trimming took 4 bases from V and 7 from J; bases not matched to a gene: 13. This CDR3 is built from 16 residues. The CDR3 bases are TGTGCCAGCAGCCGCAAAACTGGGACAGGGGGACGAGAGCAGTACTTC. Translation gives CASSRKTGTGGREQYF.

For this clone: The junction does not match germline at one end; this may be a read error. The chain combines TRBV7-7 with TRBJ2-2, with a weak D call TRBD1 (9 bases). The CDR3 runs to 16 residues. The germline V gene has CDR1 SSHAT and CDR2 FNYEAQ (reference sequence). CDR3 DNA sequence: TGTGCTAGCAGCTTGACGGGAGGGACAGGGCCCGGGGAGCTGTTTTTT. Translating gives CASSLTGGTGPGELFF. Variable domain in full (rest from reference TRBV7-7 and TRBJ2-2): GAGVSQSPRYKVTKRGQDVTLRCDPISSHATLYWYQQALGQGPEFLTYFNYEAQPDKSGLPSDRFSAERPEGSISTLTIQRTEQRDSAMYRCASSLTGGTGPGELFFGEGSRLTVL.